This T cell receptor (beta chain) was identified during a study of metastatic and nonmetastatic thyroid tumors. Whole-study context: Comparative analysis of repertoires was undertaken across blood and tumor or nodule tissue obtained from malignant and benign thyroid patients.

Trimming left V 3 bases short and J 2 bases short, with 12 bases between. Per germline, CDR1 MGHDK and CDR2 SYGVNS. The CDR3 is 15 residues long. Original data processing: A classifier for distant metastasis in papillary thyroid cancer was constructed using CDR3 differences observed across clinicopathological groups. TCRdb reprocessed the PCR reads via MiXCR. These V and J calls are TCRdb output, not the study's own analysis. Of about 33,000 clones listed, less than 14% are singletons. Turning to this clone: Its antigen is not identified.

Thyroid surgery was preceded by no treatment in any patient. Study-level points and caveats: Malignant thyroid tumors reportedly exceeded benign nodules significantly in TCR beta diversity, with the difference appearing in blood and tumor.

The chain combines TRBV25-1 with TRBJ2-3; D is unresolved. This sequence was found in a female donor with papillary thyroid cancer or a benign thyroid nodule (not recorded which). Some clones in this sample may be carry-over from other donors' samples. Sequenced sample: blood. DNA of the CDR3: TGTGCCAGCAGTGATACTCTCTTGCTCACAGATACGCAGTATTTT. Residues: CASSDTLLLTDTQYF.